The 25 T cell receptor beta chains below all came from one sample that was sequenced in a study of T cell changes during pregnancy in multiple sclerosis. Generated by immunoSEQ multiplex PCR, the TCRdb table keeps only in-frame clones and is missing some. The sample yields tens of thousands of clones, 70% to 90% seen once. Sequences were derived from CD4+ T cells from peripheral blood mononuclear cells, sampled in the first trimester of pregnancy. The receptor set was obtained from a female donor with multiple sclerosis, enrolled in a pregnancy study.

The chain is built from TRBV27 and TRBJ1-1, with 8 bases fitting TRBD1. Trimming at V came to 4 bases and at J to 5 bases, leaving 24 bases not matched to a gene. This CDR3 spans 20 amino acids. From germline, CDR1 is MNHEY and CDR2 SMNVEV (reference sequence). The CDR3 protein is CASSSVRGQGLGVRGTEAFF. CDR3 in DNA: TGTGCCAGCAGTTCCGTACGAGGACAGGGTTTAGGAGTTCGTGGAACTGAAGCTTTCTTT.

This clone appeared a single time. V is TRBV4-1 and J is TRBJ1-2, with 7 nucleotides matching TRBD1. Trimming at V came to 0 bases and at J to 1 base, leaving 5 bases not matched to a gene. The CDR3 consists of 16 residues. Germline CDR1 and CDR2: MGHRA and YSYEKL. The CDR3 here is CASSQEFGTVNYGYTF. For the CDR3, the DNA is TGCGCCAGCAGCCAAGAGTTCGGGACAGTTAACTATGGCTACACCTTC.

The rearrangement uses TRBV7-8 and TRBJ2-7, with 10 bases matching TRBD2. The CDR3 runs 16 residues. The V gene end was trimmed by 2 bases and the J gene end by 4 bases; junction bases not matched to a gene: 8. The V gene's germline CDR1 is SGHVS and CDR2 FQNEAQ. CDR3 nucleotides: TGTGCCAGCAGCTTAAGACGGCTAGCGGGAGTATACGAGCAGTACTTC. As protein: CASSLRRLAGVYEQYF.

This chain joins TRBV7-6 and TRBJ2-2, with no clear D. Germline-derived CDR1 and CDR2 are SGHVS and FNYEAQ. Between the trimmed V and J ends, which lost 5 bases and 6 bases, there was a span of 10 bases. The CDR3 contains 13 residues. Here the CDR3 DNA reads TGTGCCAGCAGCATTCCTGGAGCCGGGGAGCTGTTTTTT. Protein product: CASSIPGAGELFF.

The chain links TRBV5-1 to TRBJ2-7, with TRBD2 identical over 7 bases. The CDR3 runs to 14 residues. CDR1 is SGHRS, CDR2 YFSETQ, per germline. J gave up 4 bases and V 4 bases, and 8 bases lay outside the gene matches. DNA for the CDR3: TGCGCCAGCAGCCCCGGGGGGACGGCGTACGAGCAGTACTTC. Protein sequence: CASSPGGTAYEQYF.

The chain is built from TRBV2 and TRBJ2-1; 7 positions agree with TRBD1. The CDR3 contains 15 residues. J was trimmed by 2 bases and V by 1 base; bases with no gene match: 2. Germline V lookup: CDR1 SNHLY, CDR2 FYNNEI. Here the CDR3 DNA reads TGTGCCAGCAGTGAAGGGACAGGTGCCTACAATGAGCAGTTCTTC. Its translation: CASSEGTGAYNEQFF.

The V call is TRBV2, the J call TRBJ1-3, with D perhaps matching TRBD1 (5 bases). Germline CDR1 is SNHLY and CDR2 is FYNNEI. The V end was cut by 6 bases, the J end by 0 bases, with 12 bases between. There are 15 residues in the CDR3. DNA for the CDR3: TGTGCCAGCAGCAATACAGGAGTCTCTGGAAACACCATATATTTT. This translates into CASSNTGVSGNTIYF.

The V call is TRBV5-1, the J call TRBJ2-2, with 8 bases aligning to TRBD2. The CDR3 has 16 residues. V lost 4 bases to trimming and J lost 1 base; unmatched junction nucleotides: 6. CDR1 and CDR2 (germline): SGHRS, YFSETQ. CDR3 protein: CASSQLSGRNTGELFF. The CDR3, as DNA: TGCGCCAGCAGCCAGCTAAGCGGGAGGAACACCGGGGAGCTGTTTTTT.

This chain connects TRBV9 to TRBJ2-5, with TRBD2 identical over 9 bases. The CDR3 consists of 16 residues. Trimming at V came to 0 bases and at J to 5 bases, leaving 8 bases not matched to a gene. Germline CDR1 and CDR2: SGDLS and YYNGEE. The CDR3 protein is CASSVDSGGTAETQYF. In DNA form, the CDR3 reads TGTGCCAGCAGCGTAGATAGCGGGGGAACGGCTGAGACCCAGTACTTC.

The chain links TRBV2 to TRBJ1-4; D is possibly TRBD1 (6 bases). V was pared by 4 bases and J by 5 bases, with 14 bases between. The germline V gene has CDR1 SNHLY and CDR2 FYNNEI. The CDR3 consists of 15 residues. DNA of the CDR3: TGTGCCAGCAGTGGGGGGGGGACACAGAATGAAAAACTGTTTTTT. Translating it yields CASSGGGTQNEKLFF.

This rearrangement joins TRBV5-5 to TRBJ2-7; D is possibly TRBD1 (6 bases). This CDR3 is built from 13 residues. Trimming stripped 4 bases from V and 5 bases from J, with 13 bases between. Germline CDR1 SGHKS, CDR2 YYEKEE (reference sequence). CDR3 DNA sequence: TGTGCCAGCAGCCGGGACATGCGGGACGAGCAGTACTTC. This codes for CASSRDMRDEQYF. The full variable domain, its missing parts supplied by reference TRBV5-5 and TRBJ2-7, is DAGVTQSPTHLIKTRGQQVTLRCSPISGHKSVSWYQQVLGQGPQFIFQYYEKEERGRGNFPDRFSARQFPNYSSELNVNALLLGDSALYLCASSRDMRDEQYFGPGTRLTVT.

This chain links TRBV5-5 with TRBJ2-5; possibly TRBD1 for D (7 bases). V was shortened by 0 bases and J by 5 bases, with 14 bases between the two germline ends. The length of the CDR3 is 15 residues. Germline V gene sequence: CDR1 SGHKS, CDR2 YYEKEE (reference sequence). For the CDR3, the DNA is TGTGCCAGCAGCTTGGGATATCCAGGGGGGGAGACCCAGTACTTC. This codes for CASSLGYPGGETQYF.

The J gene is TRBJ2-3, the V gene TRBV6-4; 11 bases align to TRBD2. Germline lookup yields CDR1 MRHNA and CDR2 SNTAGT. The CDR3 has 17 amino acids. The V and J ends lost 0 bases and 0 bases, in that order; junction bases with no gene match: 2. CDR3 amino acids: CASSDSRTSGSTDTQYF. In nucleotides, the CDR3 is TGTGCCAGCAGTGACTCGCGGACTAGCGGGAGCACAGATACGCAGTATTTT.

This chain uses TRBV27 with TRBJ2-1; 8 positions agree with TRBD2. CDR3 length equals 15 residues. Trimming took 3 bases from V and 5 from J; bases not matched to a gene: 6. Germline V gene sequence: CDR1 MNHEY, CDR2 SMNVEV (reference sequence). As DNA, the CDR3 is TGTGCCAGCAGTTTTTTTGGTAGCGGGAACAATGAGCAGTTCTTC. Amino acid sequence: CASSFFGSGNNEQFF.

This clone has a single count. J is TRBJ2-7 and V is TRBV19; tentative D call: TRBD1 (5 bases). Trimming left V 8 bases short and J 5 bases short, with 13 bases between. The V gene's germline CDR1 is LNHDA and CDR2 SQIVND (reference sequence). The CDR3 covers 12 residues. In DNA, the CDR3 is TGTGCCAGTCAGGGAATTCGGAACGAGCAGTACTTC. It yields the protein CASQGIRNEQYF. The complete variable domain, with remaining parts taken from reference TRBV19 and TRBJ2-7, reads DGGITQSPKYLFRKEGQNVTLSCEQNLNHDAMYWYRQDPGQGLRLIYYSQIVNDFQKGDIAEGYSVSREKKESFPLTVTSAQKNPTAFYLCASQGIRNEQYFGPGTRLTVT.

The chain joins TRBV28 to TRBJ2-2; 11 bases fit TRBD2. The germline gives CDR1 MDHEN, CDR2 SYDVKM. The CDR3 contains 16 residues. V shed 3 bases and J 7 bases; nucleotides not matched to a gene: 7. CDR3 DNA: TGTGCCAGCAGTTTGGGTCTAGCGGGAGGCATCGGGGAGCTGTTTTTT. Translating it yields CASSLGLAGGIGELFF.

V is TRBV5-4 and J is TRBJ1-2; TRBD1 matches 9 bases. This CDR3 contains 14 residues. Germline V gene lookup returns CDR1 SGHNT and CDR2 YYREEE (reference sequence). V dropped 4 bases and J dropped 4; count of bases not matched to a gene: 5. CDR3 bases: TGTGCCAGCAGCCGACAGGGGGGAAGCTATGGCTACACCTTC. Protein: CASSRQGGSYGYTF.

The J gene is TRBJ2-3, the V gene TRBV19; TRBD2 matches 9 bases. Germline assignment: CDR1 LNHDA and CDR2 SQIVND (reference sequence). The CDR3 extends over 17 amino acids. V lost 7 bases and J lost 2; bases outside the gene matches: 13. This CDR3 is CASTPGGLAISTDTQYF. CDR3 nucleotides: TGTGCCAGTACCCCCGGAGGACTAGCGATCTCCACAGATACGCAGTATTTT.

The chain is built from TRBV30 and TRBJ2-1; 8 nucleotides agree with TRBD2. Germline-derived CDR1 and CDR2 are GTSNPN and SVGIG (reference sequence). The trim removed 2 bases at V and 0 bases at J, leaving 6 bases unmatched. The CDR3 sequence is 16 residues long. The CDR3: CAWSRTGTSSYNEQFF. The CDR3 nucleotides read TGTGCCTGGAGTCGAACCGGGACTAGCTCCTACAATGAGCAGTTCTTC.

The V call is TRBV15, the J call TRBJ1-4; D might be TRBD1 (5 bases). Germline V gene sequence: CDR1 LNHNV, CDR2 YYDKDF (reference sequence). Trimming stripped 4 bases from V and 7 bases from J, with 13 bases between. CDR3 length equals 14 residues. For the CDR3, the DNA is TGTGCCACCAGCAAGGCCGGGGGAGGTGAAAAACTGTTTTTT. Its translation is CATSKAGGGEKLFF.

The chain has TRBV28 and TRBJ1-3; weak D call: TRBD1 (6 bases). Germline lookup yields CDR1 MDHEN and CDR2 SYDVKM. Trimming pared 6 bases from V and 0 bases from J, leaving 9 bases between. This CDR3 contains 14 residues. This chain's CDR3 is CASRTGFSGNTIYF. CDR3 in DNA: TGTGCCAGCAGGACAGGTTTCTCTGGAAACACCATATATTTT.

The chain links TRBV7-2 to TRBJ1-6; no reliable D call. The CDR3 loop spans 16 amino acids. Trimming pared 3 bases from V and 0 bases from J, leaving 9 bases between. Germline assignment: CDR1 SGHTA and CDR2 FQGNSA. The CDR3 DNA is TGTGCCAGCAGCTTTGACACGAGCTCCTATAATTCACCCCTCCACTTT. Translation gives CASSFDTSSYNSPLHF.

Here the CDR3 reads CASSQAGSREKLFF. The CDR3 region has the DNA TGCGCCAGCAGCCAGGCAGGGTCTCGGGAAAAACTGTTTTTT. The chain joins TRBV4-1 to TRBJ1-4; possible D gene TRBD1, 5 bases. The ends were cut back, 3 bases at V and 8 bases at J, with 13 bases in the middle. CDR1 is MGHRA, CDR2 YSYEKL, per germline. The CDR3 runs 14 residues.

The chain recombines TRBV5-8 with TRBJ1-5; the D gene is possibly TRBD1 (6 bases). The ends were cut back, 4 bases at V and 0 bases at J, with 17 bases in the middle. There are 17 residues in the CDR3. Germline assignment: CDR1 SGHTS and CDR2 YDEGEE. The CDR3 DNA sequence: TGTGCCAGCAGCACCTACCGACAGGTGGTTAGCAATCAGCCCCAGCATTTT. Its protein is CASSTYRQVVSNQPQHF.

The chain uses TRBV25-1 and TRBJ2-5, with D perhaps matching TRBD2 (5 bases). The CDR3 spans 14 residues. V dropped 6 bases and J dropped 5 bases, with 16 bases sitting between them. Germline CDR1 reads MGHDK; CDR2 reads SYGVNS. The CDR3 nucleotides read TGTGCCAGCAGCCCCGCCGCGCCGGGGGAGACCCAGTACTTC. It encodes CASSPAAPGETQYF.